Listed here is a single TCR beta chain. Original handling: It was from reference gene primer amplification that nucleated cell counts were estimated. Produced via immunoSEQ multiplex PCR; TCRdb's table is partial and in-frame only. V, J and clone size are those of that table, while D and trimming were read from the DNA. This sample has about 170,000 clones, with 88% found just once. The entry originates in a study of blood T cell repertoires in COVID-19. On the study more broadly: From the United States, Italy and Spain came samples of acute and convalescent COVID-19. The cDNA or gDNA used as material had been derived from T cells, B-cell-depleted T cells, or PBMCs.

The V end lost 3 bases, the J end lost 7 bases, and 17 bases lay between the germline ends. CDR1 and CDR2 from the germline V gene are SGDLS and YYNGEE. The CDR3 totals 15 residues. The source is a man aged 45-60 years who had recovered from COVID-19. The J gene is TRBJ2-1, the V gene TRBV9; D is perhaps TRBD2 (7 bases). Sequenced sample: peripheral blood. The CDR3 sequence: CASSEGGGIGNEQFF. The CDR3 coding sequence is TGTGCCAGCAGCGAGGGAGGGGGGATCGGAAATGAGCAGTTCTTC.